These T cell receptor beta chains were read from a single sample in a study of response to subunit inactivated influenza vaccine. One entry per CDR3 protein results from TCRdb running MiXCR on the RT-PCR reads. The sample yields 450,000 to 550,000 distinct CDR3 sequences, about 25% seen once. The sample was CD4+ T cells sorted from PBMCs, taken around 5 days after vaccination. The receptor set was obtained from a man between 50 and 59 years old who received an inactivated influenza vaccine. CDR3s include the opening cysteine and the closing phenylalanine or tryptophan. D genes are given only for firm matches. Only some rows state a clone size, as once, few, many or a class for expanded clones.

.	15	TRBV7-2	TRBD2	TRBJ2-5	TGTGCCAGCAGCTTGGGACTAGCGGAAGAAGAGACCCAGTACTTC	CASSLGLAEEETQYF
few	21	TRBV11-2	TRBD2	TRBJ2-3	TGTGCCAGCAGGCCGGAAAGGACTAGCGGCTCCCACCTAAGGGGCACAGATACGCAGTATTTT	CASRPERTSGSHLRGTDTQYF
.	15	TRBV10-3	TRBD1	TRBJ1-1	TGTGCCATCAGTGAACCGGGACAGGGGGCCTCTGAAGCTTTCTTT	CAISEPGQGASEAFF
.	17	TRBV12-3/TRBV12-4	TRBD1	TRBJ2-1	TGTGCCAGCAGTCCGGCACCCGGGACAGGGCGGAACAATGAGCAGTTCTTC	CASSPAPGTGRNNEQFF
many	16	TRBV5-1	TRBD1	TRBJ2-2	TGCGCCAGCAGCCCTCGGACAGGGGGGAACACCGGGGAGCTGTTTTTT	CASSPRTGGNTGELFF
many	14	TRBV12-3/TRBV12-4	.	TRBJ2-5	TGTGCCAGCAGTTTATCAGGATCCCAAGAGACCCAGTACTTC	CASSLSGSQETQYF
.	18	TRBV28	.	TRBJ2-2	TGTGCCAGCAGTTTACCGGGGGGATGGTGGACAGCCGCCGGGGAGCTGTTTTTT	CASSLPGGWWTAAGELFF
.	16	TRBV20-1	TRBD2	TRBJ2-5	TGCAGTGCACCCCCTAGCGGGGGGGCTTCGCGGGAGACCCAGTACTTC	CSAPPSGGASRETQYF
.	13	TRBV20-1	TRBD2	TRBJ2-5	TGCAGTGCGGGACTAGCGGCCCAAGAGACCCAGTACTTC	CSAGLAAQETQYF
many	13	TRBV29-1	.	TRBJ2-3	TGCAGCGTTGACGCCGGGGCCACAGATACGCAGTATTTT	CSVDAGATDTQYF
many	18	TRBV20-1	.	TRBJ2-7	TGCAGTGCTAGTATGCCGGGAGGGGGCTGGGGACCGTCCTACGAGCAGTACTTC	CSASMPGGGWGPSYEQYF
.	16	TRBV5-4	TRBD2	TRBJ2-1	TGTGCCAGCAGCTTAGGGGCGGGAGGACAATACAATGAGCAGTTCTTC	CASSLGAGGQYNEQFF
many	22	TRBV27	TRBD1	TRBJ1-4	TGTGCCAGCAGTTTATACGGGACAGGGGGCTTTGGACGTTACGCAACTAATGAAAAACTGTTTTTT	CASSLYGTGGFGRYATNEKLFF
.	14	TRBV6-4	.	TRBJ1-3	TGTGCCAGCACCGACAACGACTCTGGAAACACCATATATTTT	CASTDNDSGNTIYF
.	15	TRBV11-2	TRBD1	TRBJ1-1	TGTGCCAGCAGCTTAGTTGCAGGGGGGAACACTGAAGCTTTCTTT	CASSLVAGGNTEAFF
.	12	TRBV7-2	.	TRBJ2-7	TGTGCCAGCAGCCTTTGGGAGAACGAGCAGTACTTC	CASSLWENEQYF
.	14	TRBV4-3	.	TRBJ2-3	TGCGCCAGCAGCCAAGATGGTACCCCAGATACGCAGTATTTT	CASSQDGTPDTQYF
few	16	TRBV12-3/TRBV12-4	.	TRBJ2-2	TGTGCCAGCAGTCCAACTAGCCGAGGAAACACCGGGGAGCTGTTTTTT	CASSPTSRGNTGELFF
.	17	TRBV4-1	.	TRBJ2-2	TGCGCCAGCAGCCGCATGCCTCCAGTGGTTTACACCGGGGAGCTGTTTTTT	CASSRMPPVVYTGELFF
few	13	TRBV29-1	.	TRBJ2-5	TGCAGCGTTGAAGATTGGGTAGGAGAGACCCAGTACTTC	CSVEDWVGETQYF
.	16	TRBV28	.	TRBJ1-1	TGTGCCATCGGCCCCTCCGGGACGGTGATGAACACTGAAGCTTTCTTT	CAIGPSGTVMNTEAFF
once	17	TRBV18	TRBD1	TRBJ1-1	TGTGCCAGCTCACCAGGGACAGGGTTAGGCGTGAACACTGAAGCTTTCTTT	CASSPGTGLGVNTEAFF
once	14	TRBV7-2	.	TRBJ2-7	TGTGCCAGCAGCACTAGGGCCCCTTTCCACGAGCAGTACTTC	CASSTRAPFHEQYF
once	11	TRBV7-8	.	TRBJ2-2	TGTGCCAGCGGATCAGGCGGGGAGCTGTTTTTT	CASGSGGELFF
.	14	TRBV12-3/TRBV12-4	.	TRBJ2-7	TGTGCCAGCAGTTATTCCAGGACGGATTACGAGCAGTACTTC	CASSYSRTDYEQYF
.	19	TRBV11-2	TRBD2	TRBJ2-1	TGTGCCAGCAGCGTGTCACCCCGATTAGCGGGAGGACTCTACAATGAGCAGTTCTTC	CASSVSPRLAGGLYNEQFF
.	14	TRBV5-1	TRBD1	TRBJ1-1	TGCGACAGCAGCTCTCAGGGGGGGAACACTGAAGCTTTCTTT	CDSSSQGGNTEAFF
.	13	TRBV20-1	TRBD1	TRBJ2-7	TGCAGTGCTAGACGGACAGGGGGCTCTCCACAGTACTTC	CSARRTGGSPQYF
few	14	TRBV10-2	.	TRBJ1-5	TGCGCCAGCCGCCCCTGGGGTAGCAATCAGCCCCAGCATTTT	CASRPWGSNQPQHF
.	15	TRBV11-2	.	TRBJ2-1	TGTGCCAGCAGCTCTTTAGCGGCCTCCTACAATGAGCAGTTCTTC	CASSSLAASYNEQFF
.	15	TRBV20-1	TRBD2	TRBJ2-1	TGCAGTGCTAGAGTAACTAGCGTCCTTAGTGATGAGCAGTTCTTC	CSARVTSVLSDEQFF
few	15	TRBV27	.	TRBJ2-7	TGTGCCAGCAGTTTATCTGGCCAGGCGGGTGGGGAGCAGTACTTC	CASSLSGQAGGEQYF
few	14	TRBV12-3/TRBV12-4	.	TRBJ1-1	TGTGCCAGCAGTTTCTCCGGGACAAACACTGAAGCTTTCTTT	CASSFSGTNTEAFF
few	15	TRBV20-1	.	TRBJ2-7	TGCAGTGCCAGGGTCTCTCTAAGGAGCTCCTACGAGCAGTACTTC	CSARVSLRSSYEQYF
many	12	TRBV28	.	TRBJ1-6	TGTGCCAGCAGTTCAGGGGCTTCACCCCTCCACTTT	CASSSGASPLHF
.	15	TRBV15	TRBD2	TRBJ2-7	TGTGCCACCAGCAGAGTCGGCGGGAGGGCCCTCGAGCAGTACTTC	CATSRVGGRALEQYF
.	13	TRBV27	TRBD2	TRBJ2-7	TGTGCCAGCAGAACTAGCGGCCACTACGAGCAGTACTTC	CASRTSGHYEQYF
.	18	TRBV4-1	.	TRBJ2-6	TGCGCCAGCAGGCAAGCAACAGAGAGGAGCTCTGGGGCCAACGTCCTGACTTTC	CASRQATERSSGANVLTF
.	18	TRBV28	TRBD2	TRBJ2-3	TGTGCCAGCAGTTACCAAATTTATCGGACTAGCGGGAGAGATACGCAGTATTTT	CASSYQIYRTSGRDTQYF
.	20	TRBV7-8	TRBD2	TRBJ2-2	TGTGCCAGCAGCACTCATCGCCTTAAGCGGGAGGGCCCCAACACCGGGGAGCTGTTTTTT	CASSTHRLKREGPNTGELFF
few	15	TRBV12-3/TRBV12-4	TRBD1	TRBJ1-3	TGTGCCAGCAGATCCGACAGGGTCTCTGGAAACACCATATATTTT	CASRSDRVSGNTIYF
.	13	TRBV7-3	TRBD1	TRBJ2-7	TGTGCCAGCAGCTCGACAGGGGACGGCGAGCAGTACTTC	CASSSTGDGEQYF
.	15	TRBV24-1	.	TRBJ2-5	TGTGCCACCAGTGATTTTAGGGACGGCCAAGAGACCCAGTACTTC	CATSDFRDGQETQYF
few	11	TRBV29-1	.	TRBJ2-5	TGCAGCGTTGGGACAGTAGAGACCCAGTACTTC	CSVGTVETQYF
few	14	TRBV3-1	TRBD1	TRBJ1-2	TGTGCCAGCAGAGACGACAGGGGACGGAATGGCTACACCTTC	CASRDDRGRNGYTF
few	14	TRBV29-1	TRBD1	TRBJ2-3	TGCAGCGTCGACAGGGGGCAGGGCACAGATACGCAGTATTTT	CSVDRGQGTDTQYF
few	17	TRBV7-6	.	TRBJ2-5	TGTGCCAGCAGCCAAGACGGGACACCGACCTGGCAAGAGACCCAGTACTTC	CASSQDGTPTWQETQYF
few	14	TRBV12-3/TRBV12-4	.	TRBJ2-7	TGTGCCAGCAGTCCCCGACACGCGTCCTACGAGCAGTACTTC	CASSPRHASYEQYF
.	13	TRBV6-1	.	TRBJ2-1	TGTGCAGGCGACAGGAGCTCCTACAATGAGCAGTTCTTC	CAGDRSSYNEQFF
few	13	TRBV5-1	.	TRBJ2-3	TGCGCCAGCAGACGCAGGGACACAGATACGCAGTATTTT	CASRRRDTDTQYF
few	14	TRBV25-1	.	TRBJ1-2	TGTGCCAGCAGTCCTTGGCAAGCTAACTATGGCTACACCTTC	CASSPWQANYGYTF
.	12	TRBV7-2	.	TRBJ1-5	TGTGCCAGCAGCGTGCTAAATCAGCCCCAGCATTTT	CASSVLNQPQHF